This T cell receptor beta chain appears in the sequencing data of a study of blood T cell repertoires in COVID-19. Whole-study context: Spain, Italy and the United States supplied samples that represented acute and convalescent COVID-19. The cDNA or gDNA used as material had been derived from T cells, B-cell-depleted T cells, or PBMCs.

Germline V gene sequence: CDR1 KGHDR, CDR2 SFDVKD. Trimming removed 3 bases from V and 4 bases from J, with 10 bases in between. The CDR3 runs to 14 residues. How the authors handled the data: Scientists estimated how many nucleated cells there were by amplifying reference gene primers. Assay: immunoSEQ multiplex PCR; the TCRdb copy retains only in-frame clones and omits some. V and J calls and clone size are copied from that table; D and trimming were computed from the DNA. This table holds hundreds of thousands of clones, almost 85% found once. This clone came up once. Sequencing was carried out using PBMCs or T cells enriched from blood (not recorded which). This chain uses TRBV24-1 with TRBJ2-3; tentatively, D is TRBD2 (5 bases). The TCR sequence derives from a woman aged 45-65 years with acute COVID-19. CDR3 residues: CATSDPGKSDTQYF. The CDR3 coding sequence is TGTGCCACCAGTGATCCGGGGAAATCAGATACGCAGTATTTT.